Reported below is one TCR beta chain. The table came from immunoSEQ multiplex PCR; TCRdb's copy has only in-frame clones and leaves some out. The table records 99,000 or so clones, roughly 86% of them present only once. The data originate from a study of blood T cell repertoires in COVID-19. The V gene's germline CDR1 is MNHEY and CDR2 SVGEGT. The ends were cut back, 6 bases at V and 5 bases at J, with 16 bases in the middle. The CDR3 totals 14 residues. Sequenced sample: peripheral blood. This clonotype was sampled from a woman aged 55-70 years in a cohort sampled during active or convalescent COVID-19. The rearrangement links TRBV6-2 or TRBV6-3 to TRBJ2-5; TRBD2 might be the D (6 bases). The CDR3 nucleotides are TGTGCCAGCAGCCCAAGACTAGGAGGGGAGACCCAGTACTTC. Its protein product is CASSPRLGGETQYF.